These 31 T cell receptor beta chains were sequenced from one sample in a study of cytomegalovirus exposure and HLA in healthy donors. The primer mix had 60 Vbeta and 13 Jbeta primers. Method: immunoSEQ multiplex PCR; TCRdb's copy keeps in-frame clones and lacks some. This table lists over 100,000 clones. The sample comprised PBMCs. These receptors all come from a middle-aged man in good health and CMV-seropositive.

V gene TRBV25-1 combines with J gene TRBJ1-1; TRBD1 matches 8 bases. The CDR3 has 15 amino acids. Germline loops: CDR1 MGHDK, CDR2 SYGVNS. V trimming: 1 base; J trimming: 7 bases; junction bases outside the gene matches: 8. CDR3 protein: CASSEFGQGHGEAFF. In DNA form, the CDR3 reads TGTGCCAGCAGTGAATTTGGACAGGGTCACGGTGAAGCTTTCTTT.

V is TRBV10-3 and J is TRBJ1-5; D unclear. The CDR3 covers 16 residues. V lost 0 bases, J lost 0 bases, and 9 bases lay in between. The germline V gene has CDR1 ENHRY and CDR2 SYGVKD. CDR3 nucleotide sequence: TGTGCCATCAGTGAGTCCCGAGATTATAGCAATCAGCCCCAGCATTTT. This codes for CAISESRDYSNQPQHF.

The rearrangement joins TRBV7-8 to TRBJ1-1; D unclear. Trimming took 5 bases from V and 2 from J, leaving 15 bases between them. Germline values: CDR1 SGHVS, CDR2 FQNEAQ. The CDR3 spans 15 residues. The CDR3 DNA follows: TGTGCCAGCAGCCGCCGGAGGGATATAAACACTGAAGCTTTCTTT. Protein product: CASSRRRDINTEAFF.

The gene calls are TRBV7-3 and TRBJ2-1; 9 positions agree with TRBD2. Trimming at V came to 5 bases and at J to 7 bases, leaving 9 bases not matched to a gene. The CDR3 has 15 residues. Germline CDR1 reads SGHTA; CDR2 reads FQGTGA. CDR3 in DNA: TGTGCCAGCAGCGCCGCCGGGACTAGCAGAAATGAGCAGTTCTTC. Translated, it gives CASSAAGTSRNEQFF.

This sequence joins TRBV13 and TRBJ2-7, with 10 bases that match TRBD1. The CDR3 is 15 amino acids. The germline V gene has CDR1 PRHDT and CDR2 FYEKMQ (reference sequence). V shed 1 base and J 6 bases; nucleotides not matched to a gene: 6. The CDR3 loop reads CASSLAAGTGAEQYF. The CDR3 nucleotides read TGTGCCAGCAGCTTAGCTGCCGGGACAGGGGCCGAGCAGTACTTC.

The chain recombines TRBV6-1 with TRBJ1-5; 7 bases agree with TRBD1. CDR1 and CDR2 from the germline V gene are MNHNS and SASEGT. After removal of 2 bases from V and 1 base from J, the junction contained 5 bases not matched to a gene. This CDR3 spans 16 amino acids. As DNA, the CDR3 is TGTGCCAGCAGTGAACTAGGGGGCCCGAGCAATCAGCCCCAGCATTTT. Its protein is CASSELGGPSNQPQHF.

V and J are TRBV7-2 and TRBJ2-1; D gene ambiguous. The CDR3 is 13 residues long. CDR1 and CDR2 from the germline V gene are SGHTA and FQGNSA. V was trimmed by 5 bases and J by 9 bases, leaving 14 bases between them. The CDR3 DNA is TGTGCCAGCAGCCTCGGTATGGTCGGTGAGCAGTTCTTC. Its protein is CASSLGMVGEQFF. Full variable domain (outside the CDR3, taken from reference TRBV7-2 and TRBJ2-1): GAGVSQSPSNKVTEKGKDVELRCDPISGHTALYWYRQSLGQGLEFLIYFQGNSAPDKSGLPSDRFSAERTGGSVSTLTIQRTQQEDSAVYLCASSLGMVGEQFFGPGTRLTVL.

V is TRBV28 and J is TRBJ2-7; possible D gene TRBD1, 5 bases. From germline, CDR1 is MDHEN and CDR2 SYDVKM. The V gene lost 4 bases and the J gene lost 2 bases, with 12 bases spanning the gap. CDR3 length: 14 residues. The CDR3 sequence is CASSSPGRAYEQYF. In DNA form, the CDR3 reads TGTGCCAGCAGTTCCCCCGGCAGGGCCTACGAGCAGTACTTC. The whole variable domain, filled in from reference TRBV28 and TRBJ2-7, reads DVKVTQSSRYLVKRTGEKVFLECVQDMDHENMFWYRQDPGLGLRLIYFSYDVKMKEKGDIPEGYSVSREKKERFSLILESASTNQTSMYLCASSSPGRAYEQYFGPGTRLTVT.

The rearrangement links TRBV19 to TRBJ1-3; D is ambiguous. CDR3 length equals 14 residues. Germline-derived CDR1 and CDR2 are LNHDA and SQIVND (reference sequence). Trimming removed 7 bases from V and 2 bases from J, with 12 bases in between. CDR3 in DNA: TGTGCCAGTAATGAACAGCTGACTGGAAACACCATATATTTT. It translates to CASNEQLTGNTIYF.

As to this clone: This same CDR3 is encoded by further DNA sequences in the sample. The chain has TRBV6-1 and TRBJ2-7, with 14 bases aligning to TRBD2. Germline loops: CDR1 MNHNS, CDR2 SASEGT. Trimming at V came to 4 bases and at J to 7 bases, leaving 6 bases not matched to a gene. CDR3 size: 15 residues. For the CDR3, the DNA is TGTGCCAGCAGTGGACTAGCGGGAGGGCCGGGTGAGCAGTACTTC. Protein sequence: CASSGLAGGPGEQYF.

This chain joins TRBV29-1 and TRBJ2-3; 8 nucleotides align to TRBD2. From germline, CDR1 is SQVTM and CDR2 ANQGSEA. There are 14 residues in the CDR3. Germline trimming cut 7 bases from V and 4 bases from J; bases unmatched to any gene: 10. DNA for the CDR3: TGCAGCGGAAAAGCGGGAGCTCTAGCAGATACGCAGTATTTT. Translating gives CSGKAGALADTQYF.

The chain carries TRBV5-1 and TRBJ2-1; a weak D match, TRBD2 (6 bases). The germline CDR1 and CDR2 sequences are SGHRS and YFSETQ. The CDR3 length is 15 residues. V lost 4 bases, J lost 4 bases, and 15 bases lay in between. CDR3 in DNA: TGCGCCAGCAGCCAAGTTAGCGGAGGTTACAATGAGCAGTTCTTC. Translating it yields CASSQVSGGYNEQFF.

The CDR3, as DNA: TGTGCCTGGAGGGCAGGGGTTGAGCAGTACTTC. This translates into CAWRAGVEQYF. The rearrangement links TRBV30 to TRBJ2-7, with a possible D match to TRBD1 (6 bases). This CDR3 spans 11 amino acids. The V gene's germline CDR1 is GTSNPN and CDR2 SVGIG (reference sequence). V was pared by 3 bases and J by 7 bases, with 10 bases between.

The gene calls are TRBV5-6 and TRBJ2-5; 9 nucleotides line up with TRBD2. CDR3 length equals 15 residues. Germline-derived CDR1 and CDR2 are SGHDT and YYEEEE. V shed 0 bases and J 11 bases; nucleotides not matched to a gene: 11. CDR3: CASSLGGVAGAEQYF. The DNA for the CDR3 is TGTGCCAGCAGCTTGGGGGGGGTAGCGGGAGCGGAGCAGTACTTC.

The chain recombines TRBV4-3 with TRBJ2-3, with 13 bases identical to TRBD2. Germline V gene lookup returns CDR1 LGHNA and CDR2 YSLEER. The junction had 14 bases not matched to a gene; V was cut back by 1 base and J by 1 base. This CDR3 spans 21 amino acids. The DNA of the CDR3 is TGCGCCAGCAGCCAAGGCTCGGGACTAGCGGGACTTTTACGAGGCACAGATACGCAGTATTTT. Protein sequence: CASSQGSGLAGLLRGTDTQYF.

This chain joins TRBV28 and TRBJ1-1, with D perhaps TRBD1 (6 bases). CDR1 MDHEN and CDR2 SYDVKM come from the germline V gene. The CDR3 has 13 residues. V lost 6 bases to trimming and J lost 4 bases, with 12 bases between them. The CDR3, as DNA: TGTGCCAGCAGGAACCTCAGGGGCACTGAAGCTTTCTTT. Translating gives CASRNLRGTEAFF.

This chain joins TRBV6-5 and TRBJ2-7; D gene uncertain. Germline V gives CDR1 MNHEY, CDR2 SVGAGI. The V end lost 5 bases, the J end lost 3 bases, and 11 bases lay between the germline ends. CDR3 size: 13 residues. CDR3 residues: CASSDTDSYEQYF. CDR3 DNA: TGTGCCAGCAGTGACACGGATAGCTACGAGCAGTACTTC.

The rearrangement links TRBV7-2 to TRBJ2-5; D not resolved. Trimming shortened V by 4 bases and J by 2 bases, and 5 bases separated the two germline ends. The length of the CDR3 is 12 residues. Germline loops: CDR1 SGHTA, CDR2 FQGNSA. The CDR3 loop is CASSYWQETQYF. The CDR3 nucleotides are TGTGCCAGCAGCTACTGGCAAGAGACCCAGTACTTC.

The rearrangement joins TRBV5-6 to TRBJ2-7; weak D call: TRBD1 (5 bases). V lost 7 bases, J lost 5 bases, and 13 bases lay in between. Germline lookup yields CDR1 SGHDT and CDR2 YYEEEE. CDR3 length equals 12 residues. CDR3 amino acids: CASGPQGHEQYF. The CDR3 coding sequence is TGTGCCAGCGGGCCTCAGGGCCACGAGCAGTACTTC.

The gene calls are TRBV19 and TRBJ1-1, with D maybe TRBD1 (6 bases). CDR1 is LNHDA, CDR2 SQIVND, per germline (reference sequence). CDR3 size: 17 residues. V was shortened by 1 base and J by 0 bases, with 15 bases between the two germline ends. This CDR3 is CASSIGAGAWLNTEAFF. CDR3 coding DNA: TGTGCCAGTAGTATAGGAGCAGGGGCTTGGTTGAACACTGAAGCTTTCTTT.

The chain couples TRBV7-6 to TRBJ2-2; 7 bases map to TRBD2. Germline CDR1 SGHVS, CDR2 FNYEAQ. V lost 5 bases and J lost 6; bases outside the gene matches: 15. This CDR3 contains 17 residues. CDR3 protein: CASSQQILETSSGELFF. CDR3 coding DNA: TGTGCCAGCAGCCAACAGATCTTAGAGACTAGCTCCGGGGAGCTGTTTTTT.

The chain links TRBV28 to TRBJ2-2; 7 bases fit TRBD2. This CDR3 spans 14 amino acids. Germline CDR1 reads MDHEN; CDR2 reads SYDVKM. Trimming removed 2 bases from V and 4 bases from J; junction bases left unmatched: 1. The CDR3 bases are TGTGCCAGCAGTTTAGGGGAGGGCACCGGGGAGCTGTTTTTT. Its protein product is CASSLGEGTGELFF.

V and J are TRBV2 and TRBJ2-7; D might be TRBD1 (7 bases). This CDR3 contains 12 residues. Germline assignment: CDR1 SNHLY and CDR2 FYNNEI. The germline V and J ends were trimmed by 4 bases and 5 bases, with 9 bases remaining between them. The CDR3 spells CASSARGDEQYF. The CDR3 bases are TGTGCCAGCAGTGCCAGGGGGGACGAGCAGTACTTC.

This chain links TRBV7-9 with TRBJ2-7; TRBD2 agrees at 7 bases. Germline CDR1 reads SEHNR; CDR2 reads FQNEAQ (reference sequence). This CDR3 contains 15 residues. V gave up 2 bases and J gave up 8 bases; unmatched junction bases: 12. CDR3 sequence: CASSLLREQVGKQYF. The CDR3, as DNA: TGTGCCAGCAGCTTATTGCGGGAGCAGGTGGGCAAGCAGTACTTC.

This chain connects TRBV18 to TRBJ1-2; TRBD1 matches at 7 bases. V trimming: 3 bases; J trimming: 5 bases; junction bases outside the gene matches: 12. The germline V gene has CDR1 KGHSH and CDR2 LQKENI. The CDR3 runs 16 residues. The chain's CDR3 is CASSPSQQGLIYGYTF. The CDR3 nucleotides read TGTGCCAGCTCACCCTCGCAACAGGGGTTGATTTATGGCTACACCTTC.

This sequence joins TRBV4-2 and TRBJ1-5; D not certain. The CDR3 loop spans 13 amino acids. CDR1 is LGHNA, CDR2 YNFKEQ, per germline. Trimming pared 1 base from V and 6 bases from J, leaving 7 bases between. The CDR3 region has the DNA TGTGCCAGCAGCCAAGGAGTTTCTCAGCCCCAGCATTTT. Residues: CASSQGVSQPQHF.

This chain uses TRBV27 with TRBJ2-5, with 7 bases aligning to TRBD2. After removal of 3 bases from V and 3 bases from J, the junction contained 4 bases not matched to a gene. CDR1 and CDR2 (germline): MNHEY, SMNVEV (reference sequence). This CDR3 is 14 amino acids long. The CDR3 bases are TGTGCCAGCAGTTTTCGGGCGGGAGAAGAGACCCAGTACTTC. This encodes CASSFRAGEETQYF.

The CDR3 DNA reads TGTGCCAGCAGCAATTGGACAGTACCGAACACTGAAGCTTTCTTT. This translates into CASSNWTVPNTEAFF. J is TRBJ1-1 and V is TRBV6-1, with D maybe TRBD1 (6 bases). The CDR3 is made up of 15 amino acids. Germline-derived CDR1 and CDR2 are MNHNS and SASEGT. The V and J ends lost 6 bases and 1 base respectively, with 15 bases between them.

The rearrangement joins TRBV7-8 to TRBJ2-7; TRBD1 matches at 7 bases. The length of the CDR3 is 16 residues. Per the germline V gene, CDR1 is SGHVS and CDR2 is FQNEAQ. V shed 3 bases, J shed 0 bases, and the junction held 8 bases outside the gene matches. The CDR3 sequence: CASSFGETGISYEQYF. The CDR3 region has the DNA TGTGCCAGCAGCTTCGGGGAGACAGGGATCTCCTACGAGCAGTACTTC.

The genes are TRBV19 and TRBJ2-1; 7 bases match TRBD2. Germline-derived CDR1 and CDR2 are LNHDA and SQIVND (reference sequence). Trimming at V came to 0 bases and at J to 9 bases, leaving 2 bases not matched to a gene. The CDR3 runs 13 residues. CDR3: CASSIDGGSEQFF. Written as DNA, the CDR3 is TGTGCCAGTAGTATAGACGGGGGGAGTGAGCAGTTCTTC.

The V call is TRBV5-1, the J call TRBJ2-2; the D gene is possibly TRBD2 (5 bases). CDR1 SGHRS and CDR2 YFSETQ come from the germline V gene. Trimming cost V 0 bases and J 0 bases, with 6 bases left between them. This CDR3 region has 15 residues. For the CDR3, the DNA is TGCGCCAGCAGCTTGGTACTAGCGAACACCGGGGAGCTGTTTTTT. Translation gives CASSLVLANTGELFF.